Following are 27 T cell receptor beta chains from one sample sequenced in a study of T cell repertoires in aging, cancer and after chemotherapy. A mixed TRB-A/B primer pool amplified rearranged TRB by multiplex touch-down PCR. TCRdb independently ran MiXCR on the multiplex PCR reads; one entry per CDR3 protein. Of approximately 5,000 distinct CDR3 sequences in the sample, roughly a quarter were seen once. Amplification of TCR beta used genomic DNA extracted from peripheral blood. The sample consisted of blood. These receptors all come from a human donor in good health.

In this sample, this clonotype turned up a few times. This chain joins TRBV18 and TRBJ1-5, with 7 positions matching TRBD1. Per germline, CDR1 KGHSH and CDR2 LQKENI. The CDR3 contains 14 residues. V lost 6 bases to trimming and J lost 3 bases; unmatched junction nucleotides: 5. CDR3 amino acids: CASSPGQVNQPQHF. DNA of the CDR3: TGTGCCAGCTCGCCTGGACAGGTCAATCAGCCCCAGCATTTT.

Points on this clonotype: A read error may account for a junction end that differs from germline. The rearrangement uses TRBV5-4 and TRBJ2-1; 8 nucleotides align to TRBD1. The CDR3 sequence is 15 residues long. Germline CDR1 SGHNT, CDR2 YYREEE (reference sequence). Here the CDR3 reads CASSLDESGGDEQFF. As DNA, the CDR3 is TGCGCCAGCAGCTTGGACGAGTCAGGGGGCGATGAGCAGTTCTTC.

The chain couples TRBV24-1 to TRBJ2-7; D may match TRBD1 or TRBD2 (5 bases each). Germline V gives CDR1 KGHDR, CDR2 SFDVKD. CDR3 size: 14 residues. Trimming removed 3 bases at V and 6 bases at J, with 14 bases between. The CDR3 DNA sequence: TGTGCCACCAGTGATGCCGAAGGGGAGCCCGAGCAGTACTTC. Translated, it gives CATSDAEGEPEQYF.

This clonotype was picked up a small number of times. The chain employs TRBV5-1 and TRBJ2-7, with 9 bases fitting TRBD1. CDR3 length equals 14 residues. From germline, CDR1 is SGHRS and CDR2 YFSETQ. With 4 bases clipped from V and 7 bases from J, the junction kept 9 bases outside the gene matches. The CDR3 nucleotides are TGCGCCAGCAGCCTGGACAGGGGTCCCGTTGAGCAGTACTTC. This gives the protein CASSLDRGPVEQYF. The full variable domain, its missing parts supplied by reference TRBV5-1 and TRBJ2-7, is KAGVTQTPRYLIKTRGQQVTLSCSPISGHRSVSWYQQTPGQGLQFLFEYFSETQRNKGNFPGRFSGRQFSNSRSEMNVSTLELGDSALYLCASSLDRGPVEQYFGPGTRLTVT.

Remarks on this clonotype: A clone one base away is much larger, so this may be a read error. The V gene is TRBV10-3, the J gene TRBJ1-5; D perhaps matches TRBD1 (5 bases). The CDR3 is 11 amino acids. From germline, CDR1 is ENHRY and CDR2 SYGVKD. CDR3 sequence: CAISYGTVGYF. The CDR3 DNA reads TGTGCCATCAGTTACGGGACGGTAGGGTATTTT.

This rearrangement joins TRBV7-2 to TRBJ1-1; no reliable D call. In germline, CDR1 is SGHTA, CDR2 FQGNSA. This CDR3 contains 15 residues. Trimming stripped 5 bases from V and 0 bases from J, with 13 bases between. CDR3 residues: CASSPVTSVNTEAFF. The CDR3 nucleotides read TGTGCCAGCAGCCCCGTGACCTCGGTGAACACTGAAGCTTTCTTT.

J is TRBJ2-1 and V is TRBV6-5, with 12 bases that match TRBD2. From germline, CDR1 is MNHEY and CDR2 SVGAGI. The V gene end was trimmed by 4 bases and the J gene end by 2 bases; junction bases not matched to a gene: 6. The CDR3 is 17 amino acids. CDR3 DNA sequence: TGTGCCAGCAGTTCCCGGACTAGCGGGACCCCCTACAATGAGCAGTTCTTC. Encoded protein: CASSSRTSGTPYNEQFF.

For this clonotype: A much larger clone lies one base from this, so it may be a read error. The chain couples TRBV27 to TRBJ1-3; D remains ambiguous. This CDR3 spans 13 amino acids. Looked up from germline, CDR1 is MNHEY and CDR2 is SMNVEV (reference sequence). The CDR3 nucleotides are TGTGTCAGCAGTTTTACCTCTGGAAACACCATATATTTT. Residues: CVSSFTSGNTIYF.

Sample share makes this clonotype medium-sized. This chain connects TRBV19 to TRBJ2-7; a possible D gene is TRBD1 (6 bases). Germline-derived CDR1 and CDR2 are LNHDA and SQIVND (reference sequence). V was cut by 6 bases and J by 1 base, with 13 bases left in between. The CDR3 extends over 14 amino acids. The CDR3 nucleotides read TGTGCCAGTAGGTCGACAGGAGCTTCCTACGAGCAGTACTTC. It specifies CASRSTGASYEQYF.

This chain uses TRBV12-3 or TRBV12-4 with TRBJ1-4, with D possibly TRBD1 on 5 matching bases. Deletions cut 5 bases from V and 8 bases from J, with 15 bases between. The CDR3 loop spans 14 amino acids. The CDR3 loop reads CASSNRNTLEKLFF. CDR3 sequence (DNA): TGTGCCAGCAGTAACAGGAACACCCTCGAAAAACTGTTTTTT.

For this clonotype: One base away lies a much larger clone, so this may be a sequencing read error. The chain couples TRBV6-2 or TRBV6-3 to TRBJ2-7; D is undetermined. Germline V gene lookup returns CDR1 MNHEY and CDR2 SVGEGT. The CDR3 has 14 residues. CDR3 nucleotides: TGTGCCAGCAGGTCAACTTGGGTCTCCTACAAGCAGTACTTC. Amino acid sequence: CASRSTWVSYKQYF.

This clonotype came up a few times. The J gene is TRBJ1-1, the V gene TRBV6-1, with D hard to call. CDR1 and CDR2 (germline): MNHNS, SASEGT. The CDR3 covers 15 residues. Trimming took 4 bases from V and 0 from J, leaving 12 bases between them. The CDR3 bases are TGTGCCAGCAGTGCGTTTGCCACTATGAACACTGAAGCTTTCTTT. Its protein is CASSAFATMNTEAFF.

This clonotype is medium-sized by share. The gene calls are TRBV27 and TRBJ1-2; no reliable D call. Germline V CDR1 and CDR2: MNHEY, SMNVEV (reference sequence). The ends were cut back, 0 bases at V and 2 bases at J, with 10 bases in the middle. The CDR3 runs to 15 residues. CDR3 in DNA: TGTGCCAGCAGTTTATCCCGTCCGGAGAACTATGGCTACACCTTC. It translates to CASSLSRPENYGYTF.

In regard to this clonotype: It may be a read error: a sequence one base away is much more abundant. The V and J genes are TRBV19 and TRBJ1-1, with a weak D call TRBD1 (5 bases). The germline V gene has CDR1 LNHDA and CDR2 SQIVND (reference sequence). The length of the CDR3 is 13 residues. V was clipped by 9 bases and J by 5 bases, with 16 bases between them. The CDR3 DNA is TGTGCCAGCTTCGGGGGTGTTTGGACTGAAGCTTTCTTT. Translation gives CASFGGVWTEAFF.

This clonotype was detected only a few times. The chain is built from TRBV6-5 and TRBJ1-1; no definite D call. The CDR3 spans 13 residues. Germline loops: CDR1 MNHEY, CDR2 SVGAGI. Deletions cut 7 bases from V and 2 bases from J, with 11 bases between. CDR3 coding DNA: TGTGCCAGCACGAAAGGGAGTAACACTGAAGCTTTCTTT. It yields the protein CASTKGSNTEAFF.

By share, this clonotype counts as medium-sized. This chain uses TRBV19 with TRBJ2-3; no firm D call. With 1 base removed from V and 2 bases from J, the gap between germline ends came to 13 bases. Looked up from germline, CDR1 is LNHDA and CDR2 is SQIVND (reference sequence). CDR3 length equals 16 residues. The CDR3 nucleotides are TGTGCCAGTAGTATAGGTCCGGCCTCGCCCACAGATACGCAGTATTTT. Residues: CASSIGPASPTDTQYF.

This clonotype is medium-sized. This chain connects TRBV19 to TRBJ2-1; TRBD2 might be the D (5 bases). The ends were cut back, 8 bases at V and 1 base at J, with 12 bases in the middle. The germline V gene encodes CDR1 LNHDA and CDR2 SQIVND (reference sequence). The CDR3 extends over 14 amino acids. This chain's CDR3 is CASSAVSSYNEQFF. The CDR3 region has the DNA TGTGCCAGTTCAGCGGTGAGTTCCTACAATGAGCAGTTCTTC.

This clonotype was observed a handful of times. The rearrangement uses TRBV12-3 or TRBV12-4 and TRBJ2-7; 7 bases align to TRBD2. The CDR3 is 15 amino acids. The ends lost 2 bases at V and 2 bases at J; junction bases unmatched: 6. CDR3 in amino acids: CASSLSGGSTYEQYF. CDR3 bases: TGTGCCAGCAGTTTATCGGGCGGGAGTACCTACGAGCAGTACTTC.

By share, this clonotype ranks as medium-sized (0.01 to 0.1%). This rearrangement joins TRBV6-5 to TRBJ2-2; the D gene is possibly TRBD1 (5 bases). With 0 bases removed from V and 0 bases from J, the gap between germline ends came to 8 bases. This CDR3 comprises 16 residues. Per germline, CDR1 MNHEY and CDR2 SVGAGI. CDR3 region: CASSYSMTANTGELFF. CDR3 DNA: TGTGCCAGCAGTTACTCCATGACAGCGAACACCGGGGAGCTGTTTTTT.

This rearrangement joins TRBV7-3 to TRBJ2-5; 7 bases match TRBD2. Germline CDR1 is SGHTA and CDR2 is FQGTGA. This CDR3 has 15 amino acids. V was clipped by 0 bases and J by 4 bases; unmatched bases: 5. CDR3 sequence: CASSLTAGVGETQYF. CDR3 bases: TGTGCCAGCAGCTTAACCGCGGGGGTGGGAGAGACCCAGTACTTC.

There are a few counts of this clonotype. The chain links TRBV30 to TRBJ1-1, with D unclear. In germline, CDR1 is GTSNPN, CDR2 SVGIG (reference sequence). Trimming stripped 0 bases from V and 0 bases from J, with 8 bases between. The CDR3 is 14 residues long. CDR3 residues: CAWSVWQLNTEAFF. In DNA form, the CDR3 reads TGTGCCTGGAGTGTATGGCAGCTGAACACTGAAGCTTTCTTT.

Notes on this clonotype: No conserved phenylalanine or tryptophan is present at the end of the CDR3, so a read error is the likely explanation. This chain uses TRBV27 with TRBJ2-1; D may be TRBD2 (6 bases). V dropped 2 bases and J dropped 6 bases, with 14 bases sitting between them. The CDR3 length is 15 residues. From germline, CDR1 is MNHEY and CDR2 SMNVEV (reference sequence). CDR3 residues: CASSLVGRRGNEQFL. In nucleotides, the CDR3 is TGTGCCAGCAGTTTAGTCGGGAGAAGGGGCAATGAGCAGTTCTTA.

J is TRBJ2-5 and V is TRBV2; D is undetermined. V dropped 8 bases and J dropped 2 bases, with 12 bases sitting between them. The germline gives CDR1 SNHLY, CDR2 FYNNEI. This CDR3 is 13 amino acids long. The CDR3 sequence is CASERTGQETQYF. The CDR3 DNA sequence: TGTGCCAGCGAGAGGACCGGGCAAGAGACCCAGTACTTC.

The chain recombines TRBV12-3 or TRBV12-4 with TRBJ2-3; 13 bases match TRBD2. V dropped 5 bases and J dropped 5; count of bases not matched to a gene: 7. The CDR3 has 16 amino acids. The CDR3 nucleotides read TGTGCCAGCAGTACTACTAGCGGGGGGGCCGGAGATACGCAGTATTTT. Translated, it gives CASSTTSGGAGDTQYF.

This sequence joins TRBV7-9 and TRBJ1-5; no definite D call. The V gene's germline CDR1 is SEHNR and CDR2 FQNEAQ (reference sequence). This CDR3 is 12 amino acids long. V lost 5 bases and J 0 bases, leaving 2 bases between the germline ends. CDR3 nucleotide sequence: TGTGCCAGCAGCGGTAGCAATCAGCCCCAGCATTTT. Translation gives CASSGSNQPQHF.

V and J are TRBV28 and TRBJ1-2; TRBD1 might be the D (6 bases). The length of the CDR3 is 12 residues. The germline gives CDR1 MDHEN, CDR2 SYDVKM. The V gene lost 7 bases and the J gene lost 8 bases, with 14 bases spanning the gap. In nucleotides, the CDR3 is TGTGCCAGCAAACAGGGAGGGCACGGCTACACCTTC. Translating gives CASKQGGHGYTF.

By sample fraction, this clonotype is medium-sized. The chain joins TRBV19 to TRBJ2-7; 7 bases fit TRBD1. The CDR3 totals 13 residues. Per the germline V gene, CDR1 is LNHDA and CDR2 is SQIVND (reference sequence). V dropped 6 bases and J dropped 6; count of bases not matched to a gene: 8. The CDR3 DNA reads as TGTGCCAGTAGCGGGACAGCTGTCGTCGAGCAGTACTTC. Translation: CASSGTAVVEQYF.